Sequencing of this T cell receptor beta chain was carried out in a study of PD-L1 blockade in urothelial cancer. About the research overall: When patients started atezolizumab around 2014, it was given at 1,200 mg intravenously every 3 weeks.

J gave up 7 bases and V 3 bases, and 4 bases lay outside the gene matches. The CDR3 runs 14 residues. CDR1 and CDR2 (germline): MNHNS, SASEGT. Broader study findings: Tumor-linked clones in blood grew more by 3 weeks in durable-benefit patients.

The assay was immunoSEQ multiplex PCR, and TCRdb's table has in-frame clones only and misses some. In the table there are 35,000 to 50,000 clones, around 84% of which are singletons. A word on this clone: Its antigen is not known.

The starting material was PBMCs, obtained around atezolizumab (anti-PD-L1) treatment. This TCR was recovered from a man in his sixties or seventies with urothelial cancer. The chain uses TRBV6-1 and TRBJ2-7; 12 nucleotides line up with TRBD1. CDR3 residues: CASSEGQGAEEQYF. The CDR3 bases are TGTGCCAGCAGTGAGGGACAGGGGGCCGAGGAGCAGTACTTC.